The subject of this entry is one T cell receptor (beta chain). Its antigen remains undetermined. No much larger clone exists at a distance of one base, and base qualities are not known. The germline V gene encodes CDR1 LNHNV and CDR2 YYDKDF (reference sequence). Taken from cysteine to phenylalanine, the CDR3 has 14 residues. Just CDR3 DNA is preserved here, 42 bases in frame from base 1. Trimming removed 3 bases from V and 5 bases from J; the gene matches leave 4 bases unexplained. The data originate from a study of CD8+CD57+ T cells in acquired aplastic anemia listed by TCRdb under 2018. Concerning the study at large: DNA extracted from sorted CD4+ and CD8+ cells had a mean of approximately 3.4 ug, with a range of roughly 0.17 to 27.4 ug. A CD8+CD57+ expansion meant a frequency higher than the mean frequency seen in healthy subjects.

The study at large found these results: Around 31 CD8+ CDR3 sequences were shared between patients and controls but appeared highly expressed in patients and within their immunodominant clones. CD8+ Simpson's diversity did not differ significantly between patients and healthy controls (P=0.060).

Genomic DNA served as template for TCR beta VDJ combination and CDR3 sequence profiling. TCR repertoire sequencing was run on an Illumina HiSeq 2000. As for the authors' bioinformatics: TRBV/TRBJ rearrangement plots, CDR3 size and DJ length profiles, and Simpson's diversity index were used to evaluate the repertoires. The immunodominant clone was defined as the most abundant DNA sequence in deep sequencing data. CDR3 amino acid sequences were screened for sharing across subjects and compared with published repertoires and the VDJdb database. The public reads were reanalyzed by TCRdb: fastp trimming at Q25, MiXCR alignment, in-frame beta chains only. Identical CDR3 proteins give one entry, which carries the most common genes and DNA. TCRdb assigned the V and J calls; the authors' analysis was not used. The sample contains fewer than 200,000 distinct CDR3 sequences, 48% of them found a single time. Jointly, the top ten make up about 1.8% of the sample.

The patients picked for sequencing were ones in whom flow cytometry had shown an expansion of CD8+CD57+ cells. All patients had severe acquired aplastic anemia diagnosed by International Study of Aplastic Anemia and Agranulocytosis and Camitta criteria. No patient had received any therapy when blood was sampled. In the study, sorted CD4+ and CD8+ blood T cells from patients with severe aplastic anemia and from healthy subjects underwent deep sequencing of TCR repertoires. Patients were enrolled in the USA under clinicaltrials.gov protocols 00001620, 01623167, 00001397, 00071045, 00081523 and 00961064. Ficoll-Paque density gradient centrifugation was used to isolate peripheral blood mononuclear cells. Before DNA extraction, CD4+ and CD8+ T cells were sorted with FACS or magnetic beads.

The TCR comes from a human donor with aplastic anemia. Recombination connected TRBV15 to TRBJ1-2; TRBD1 lines up with 9 middle nucleotides. The sample was sorted CD4+, CD8+, or CD8+CD57+ T cells (not recorded which) from PBMCs. The CDR3 protein: CATSSRGQGYGYTF. Here is the DNA: TGTGCCACCAGCAGCCGCGGACAGGGGTATGGCTACACCTTC.